This section outlines one TCR beta chain sequence together with its context. The antigen remains undetermined. The data were taken from a study of OX40 agonist ivuxolimab in advanced cancers. Across the whole study: Cancers in dose escalation were hepatocellular, melanoma, renal cell and head and neck. Study-level findings and limits: Clones of CD4+ and CD8+ blood T cells grew by week 6 at doses of 0.1 to 3.0 mg/kg.

Sequenced by immunoSEQ multiplex PCR; TCRdb stores in-frame clones only, minus some. The sample lists 45,000 to 65,000 clones, 75% to 90% occurring once. Trimming took 5 bases from V and 6 from J; bases not matched to a gene: 7. Germline assignment: CDR1 SNHLY and CDR2 FYNNEI. The CDR3 is 15 residues long. The V call is TRBV2, the J call TRBJ2-4; TRBD2 matches at 10 bases. The clonotype originates from an adult with an advanced solid tumor such as melanoma, head and neck, liver or kidney cancer. The material sequenced was CD4+ or CD8+ T cells sorted from blood, taken in a trial of the OX40 agonist ivuxolimab. Here the CDR3 DNA reads TGTGCCAGCAGTATCCTAGCGGGGGTGACAAACATTCAGTACTTC. Protein product: CASSILAGVTNIQYF.